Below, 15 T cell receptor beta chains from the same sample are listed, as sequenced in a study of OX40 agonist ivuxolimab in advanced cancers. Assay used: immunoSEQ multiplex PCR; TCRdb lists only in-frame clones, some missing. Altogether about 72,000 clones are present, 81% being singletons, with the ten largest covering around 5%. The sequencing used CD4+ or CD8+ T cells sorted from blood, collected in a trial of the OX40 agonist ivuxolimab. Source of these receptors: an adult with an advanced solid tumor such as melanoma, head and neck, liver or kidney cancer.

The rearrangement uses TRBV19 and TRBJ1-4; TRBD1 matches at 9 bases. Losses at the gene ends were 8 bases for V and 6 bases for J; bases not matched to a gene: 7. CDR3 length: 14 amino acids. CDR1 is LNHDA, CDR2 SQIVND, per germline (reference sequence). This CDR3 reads CASLDTGGDEKLFF. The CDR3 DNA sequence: TGTGCCAGTTTAGATACAGGGGGCGATGAAAAACTGTTTTTT.

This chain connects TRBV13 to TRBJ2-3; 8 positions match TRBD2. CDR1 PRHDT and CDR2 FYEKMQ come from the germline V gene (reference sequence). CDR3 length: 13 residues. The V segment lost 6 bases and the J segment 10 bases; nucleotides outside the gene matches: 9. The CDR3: CASRFGRAGAQYF. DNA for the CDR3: TGTGCCAGCAGGTTCGGGAGGGCCGGGGCGCAGTATTTT.

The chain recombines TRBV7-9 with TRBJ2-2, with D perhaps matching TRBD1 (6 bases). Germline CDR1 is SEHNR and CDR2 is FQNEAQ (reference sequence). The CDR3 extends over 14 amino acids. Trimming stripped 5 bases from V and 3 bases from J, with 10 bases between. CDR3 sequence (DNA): TGTGCCAGCAGCCGGGGACAATACACCGGGGAGCTGTTTTTT. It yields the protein CASSRGQYTGELFF.

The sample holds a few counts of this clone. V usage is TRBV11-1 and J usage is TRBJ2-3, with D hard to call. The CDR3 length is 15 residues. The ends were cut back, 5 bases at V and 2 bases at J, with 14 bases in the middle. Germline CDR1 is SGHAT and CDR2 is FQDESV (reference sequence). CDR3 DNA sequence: TGTGCCAGCAGCGATCAGGCCGTTTTCACAGATACGCAGTATTTT. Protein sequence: CASSDQAVFTDTQYF.

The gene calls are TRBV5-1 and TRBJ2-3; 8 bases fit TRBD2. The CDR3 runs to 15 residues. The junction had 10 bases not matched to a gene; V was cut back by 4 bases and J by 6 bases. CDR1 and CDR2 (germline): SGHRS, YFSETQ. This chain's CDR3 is CASSGLALRSDTQYF. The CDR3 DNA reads TGCGCCAGCAGCGGACTAGCACTCAGGTCGGATACGCAGTATTTT.

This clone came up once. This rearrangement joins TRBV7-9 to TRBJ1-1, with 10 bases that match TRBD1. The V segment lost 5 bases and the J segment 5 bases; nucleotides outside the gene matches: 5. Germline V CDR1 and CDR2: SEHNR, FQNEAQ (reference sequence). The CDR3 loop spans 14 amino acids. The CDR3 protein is CASSTGQGGTEAFF. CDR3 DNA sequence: TGTGCCAGCAGCACCGGACAGGGGGGAACTGAAGCTTTCTTT.

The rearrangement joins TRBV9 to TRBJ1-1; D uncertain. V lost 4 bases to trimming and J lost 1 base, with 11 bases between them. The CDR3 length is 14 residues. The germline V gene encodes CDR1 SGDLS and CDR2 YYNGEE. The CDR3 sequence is CASSPFPENTEAFF. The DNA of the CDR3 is TGTGCCAGCAGCCCCTTCCCCGAGAACACTGAAGCTTTCTTT.

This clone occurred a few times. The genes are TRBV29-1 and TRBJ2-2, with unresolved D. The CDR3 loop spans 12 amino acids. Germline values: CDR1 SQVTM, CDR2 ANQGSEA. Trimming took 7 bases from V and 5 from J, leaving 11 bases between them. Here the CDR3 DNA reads TGCAGCGGGACGGACGGAACCGGGGAGCTGTTTTTT. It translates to CSGTDGTGELFF.

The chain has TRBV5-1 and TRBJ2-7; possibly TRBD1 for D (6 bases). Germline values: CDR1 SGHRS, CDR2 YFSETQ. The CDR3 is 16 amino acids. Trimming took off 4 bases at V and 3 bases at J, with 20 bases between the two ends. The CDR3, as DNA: TGCGCCAGCAGCCTCGCGGCCGGGACACCAATCTACGAGCAGTACTTC. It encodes CASSLAAGTPIYEQYF.

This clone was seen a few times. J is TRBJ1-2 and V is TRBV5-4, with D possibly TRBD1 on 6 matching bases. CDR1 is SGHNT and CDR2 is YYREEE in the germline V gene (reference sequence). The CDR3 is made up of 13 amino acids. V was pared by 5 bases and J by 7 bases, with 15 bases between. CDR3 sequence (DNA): TGTGCCAGCAGGAAGGGACAAGGAGGTGGCTACACCTTC. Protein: CASRKGQGGGYTF.

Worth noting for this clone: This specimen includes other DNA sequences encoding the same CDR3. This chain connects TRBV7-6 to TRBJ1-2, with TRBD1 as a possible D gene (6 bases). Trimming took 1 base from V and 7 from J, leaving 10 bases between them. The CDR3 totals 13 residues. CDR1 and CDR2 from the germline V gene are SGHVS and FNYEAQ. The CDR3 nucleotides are TGTGCCAGCAGCTTAGTCTCAGGGGTTGGCTACACCTTC. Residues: CASSLVSGVGYTF.

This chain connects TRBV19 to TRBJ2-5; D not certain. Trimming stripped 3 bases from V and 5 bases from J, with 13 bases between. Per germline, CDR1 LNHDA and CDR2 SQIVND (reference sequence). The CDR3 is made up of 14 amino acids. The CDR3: CASSIAGSMETQYF. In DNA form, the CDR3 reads TGTGCCAGTAGTATCGCCGGGTCTATGGAGACCCAGTACTTC.

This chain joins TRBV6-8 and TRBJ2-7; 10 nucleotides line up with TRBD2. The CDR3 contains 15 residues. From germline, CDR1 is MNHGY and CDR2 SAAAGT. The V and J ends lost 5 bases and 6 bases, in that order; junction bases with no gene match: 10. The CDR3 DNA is TGTGCCAGCAGTGATCTAGCGGGAGTCTTCCTCGAGCAGTACTTC. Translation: CASSDLAGVFLEQYF.

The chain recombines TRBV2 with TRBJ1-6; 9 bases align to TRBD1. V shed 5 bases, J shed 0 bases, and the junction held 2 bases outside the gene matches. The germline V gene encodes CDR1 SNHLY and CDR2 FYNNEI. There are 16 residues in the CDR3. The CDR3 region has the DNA TGTGCCAGCAGTCAGGACAGGGGCTCCTATAATTCACCCCTCCACTTT. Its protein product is CASSQDRGSYNSPLHF.

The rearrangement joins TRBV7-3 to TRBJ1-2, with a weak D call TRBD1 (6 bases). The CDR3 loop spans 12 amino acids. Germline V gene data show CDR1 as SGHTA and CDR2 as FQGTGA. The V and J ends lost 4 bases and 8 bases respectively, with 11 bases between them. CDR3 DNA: TGTGCCAGCAGCTCCGGGGGGCCCGGCTACACCTTC. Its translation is CASSSGGPGYTF.